This TCR beta chain was sequenced in a study of blood T cell repertoires in COVID-19. On the study more broadly: The origin of the acute and convalescent COVID-19 samples was the United States, Italy and Spain. T cells, B-cell-depleted T cells, or PBMCs provided the cDNA or gDNA that served as material.

The authors' processing: Using reference gene primer amplification, nucleated cell counts were estimated. TCRdb's table, derived via immunoSEQ multiplex PCR, lists solely in-frame clones and lacks some. The V and J calls and clone size come from that table; D and trimming were worked out from the DNA. Among approximately 210,000 clones, 82% were seen once, and the ten largest hold approximately 12%. Material for sequencing was peripheral blood. This TCR came from a woman in her thirties or forties with acute or convalescent COVID-19.

CDR3 DNA: TGTGCCAGCAGCGCTGGACAGGGCCTGCGGACCGGGGAGCTGTTTTTT. Translation gives CASSAGQGLRTGELFF. The J gene is TRBJ2-2, the V gene TRBV9, with TRBD1 matching 8 bases. Per germline, CDR1 SGDLS and CDR2 YYNGEE. The V segment lost 3 bases and the J segment 5 bases; nucleotides outside the gene matches: 9. The length of the CDR3 is 16 residues.